These T cell receptor beta chains were read from a single sample in a study of cytomegalovirus exposure and HLA in healthy donors. Produced via immunoSEQ multiplex PCR; TCRdb's table is partial and in-frame only. The table has 160,000 or so clones, approximately 86% seen once; the top ten hold over 1.5%. The material sequenced was PBMCs. These receptor sequences come from a woman under 30 in good health and CMV-seronegative. Both conserved end residues are part of each CDR3. The order of the fields is CDR3 DNA, CDR3 protein, clone size, D gene, J gene, V gene. D genes are given only for firm matches. Only some rows state a clone size, as once, few, many or a class for expanded clones.

TGCGCCAGCAGCTTGGCCACAGGTTTGGTGGTCGGAACGAACACTGAAGCTTTCTTT,CASSLATGLVVGTNTEAFF,NA,NA,TRBJ1-1,TRBV5-1
TGTGCTAGTGGTTTTGGAGACACTGAAGCTTTCTTT,CASGFGDTEAFF,NA,NA,TRBJ1-1,TRBV12-5
TGTGCCAGTAGCCCGCGGGCCGGATCTGGAAACACCATATATTTT,CASSPRAGSGNTIYF,NA,NA,TRBJ1-3,TRBV19
TGTGCCAGCAGTGAACTAGCGGGGCCCACAGATACGCAGTATTTT,CASSELAGPTDTQYF,NA,TRBD2,TRBJ2-3,TRBV6-4
TGTGCCTGGAAAGGATTCGGGGGTACAACTAATGAAAAACTGTTTTTT,CAWKGFGGTTNEKLFF,NA,NA,TRBJ1-4,TRBV30
TGTGCCAGTACCCAGGGTTACGGTGAAGCTTTCTTT,CASTQGYGEAFF,NA,NA,TRBJ1-1,TRBV19
TGTGCCAGCAGTGGGACAGGGGATCAGCCCCAGCATTTT,CASSGTGDQPQHF,few,TRBD1,TRBJ1-5,TRBV6-5
TGTGCCAGCGGGGCCTCCTACAATGAGCAGTTCTTC,CASGASYNEQFF,NA,NA,TRBJ2-1,TRBV28
TGCGCCAGCAGCCCACAGGGTATACTAGATGGGGCCAACGTCCTGACTTTC,CASSPQGILDGANVLTF,few,NA,TRBJ2-6,TRBV5-1
TGCGCCAGCAGCTTGGCCGGGACAGGGTACAATGAGCAGTTCTTC,CASSLAGTGYNEQFF,NA,TRBD1,TRBJ2-1,TRBV5-1
TGTGCCAGCAGGACAGGGGATTTCATGAACACTGAAGCTTTCTTT,CASRTGDFMNTEAFF,NA,TRBD1,TRBJ1-1,TRBV5-8
TGTGCCACCAGCAGAGGTGACAGCCAGGGGAATTCACCCCTCCACTTT,CATSRGDSQGNSPLHF,once,NA,TRBJ1-6,TRBV15
TGTGCCAGCAGTGGTCCCACAAACGAAGCTTTCTTT,CASSGPTNEAFF,few,NA,TRBJ1-1,TRBV6-5
TGCGCCAGCAGCTTCTGGGGGACAGACAATGAGCAGTTCTTC,CASSFWGTDNEQFF,NA,TRBD1,TRBJ2-1,TRBV5-1
TGTGCCAGCAGTGTCCTCAACTATGGCTACACCTTC,CASSVLNYGYTF,NA,NA,TRBJ1-2,TRBV2
TGTGCCAGCAGCTCCCCGGACAGGGCCGAAAAACTGTTTTTT,CASSSPDRAEKLFF,NA,TRBD1,TRBJ1-4,TRBV7-9
TGTGCCAGCAGCACCGGGACAGGGAGGGAAAAACTGTTTTTT,CASSTGTGREKLFF,once,TRBD1,TRBJ1-4,TRBV28
TGTGCCAGCCAGGGCACTGTTTACGAGCAGTACTTC,CASQGTVYEQYF,NA,NA,TRBJ2-7,TRBV28
TGTGCCAGCAGCGTAGACCGGAATGAGCAGTTCTTC,CASSVDRNEQFF,many,NA,TRBJ2-1,TRBV9
TGTGCCAGCACCGACGCCATAAACGTCGACGGGATTGAAAAACTGTTTTTT,CASTDAINVDGIEKLFF,NA,NA,TRBJ1-4,TRBV7-2
TGTGCCAGCAGCCCGAGAACCGGGACTACAAACACCGGGGAGCTGTTTTTT,CASSPRTGTTNTGELFF,NA,TRBD2,TRBJ2-2,TRBV7-6
TGTGCCAGCAGCCCGCGTCCCGGGACAGGTCTATCCCCATTTAGCGGCGGGAAGAACACTGAAGCTTTCTTT,CASSPRPGTGLSPFSGGKNTEAFF,NA,TRBD1,TRBJ1-1,TRBV13
TGTGCCAGCTCACCAGGGGGCCATGAGCAGTTCTTC,CASSPGGHEQFF,NA,NA,TRBJ2-1,TRBV18
TGTGCCAGCAGCGCGGGCGGGACTAGCGGTTTAGGTGAGCAGTTCTTC,CASSAGGTSGLGEQFF,NA,TRBD2,TRBJ2-1,TRBV9
TGTGCCAGCAGCTCTAATGCGGGGTTGGGCACTGAAGCTTTCTTT,CASSSNAGLGTEAFF,NA,NA,TRBJ1-1,TRBV7-3
TGTGCCAGCAAACCAGGGTGGGGCAGGGGGCCACCAGATACGCAGTATTTT,CASKPGWGRGPPDTQYF,NA,TRBD1,TRBJ2-3,TRBV28
TGTGCCAGCAGCTTTACGGGTACGGATACGCAGTATTTT,CASSFTGTDTQYF,NA,NA,TRBJ2-3,TRBV5-6
TGTGCCAGCACTCCCGGGACTAGCGGGAGGGCCGTCTCAAGTGAGCAGTTCTTC,CASTPGTSGRAVSSEQFF,once,TRBD2,TRBJ2-1,TRBV27
TGCGCCAGCAGCCCGACACGTCGGGGGGGGACTGGGGCCAACGTCCTGACTTTC,CASSPTRRGGTGANVLTF,NA,TRBD2,TRBJ2-6,TRBV4-1
TGTGCCAGCAGTTACTCCGGTGCAGGGGTGAACACTGAAGCTTTCTTT,CASSYSGAGVNTEAFF,NA,NA,TRBJ1-1,TRBV6-5
TGTGCCAGCAGCTTAAATGGAGGGCCGTACAATGAGCAGTTCTTC,CASSLNGGPYNEQFF,NA,NA,TRBJ2-1,TRBV7-2
TGTGCCAGCAGCTTGGCCGTCTCAGGGGCGGCGAATGAAAAACTGTTTTTT,CASSLAVSGAANEKLFF,NA,NA,TRBJ1-4,TRBV5-8
TGTGCCAGCAGCTTAACCCGGGACTTCTCCTACAATGAGCAGTTCTTC,CASSLTRDFSYNEQFF,NA,NA,TRBJ2-1,TRBV7-6
TGTGCCAGCAGTTTCGGGGGTCTAGGAACTGAAGCTTTCTTT,CASSFGGLGTEAFF,NA,NA,TRBJ1-1,TRBV27
TGTGCCAGCAGTGACTACCTGGGAGATATTGAAGCTTTCTTT,CASSDYLGDIEAFF,NA,NA,TRBJ1-1,TRBV6-1
TGTGCCAGCAGCACATTGACGGAGAACTATGGCTACACCTTC,CASSTLTENYGYTF,once,NA,TRBJ1-2,TRBV5-4
TGCAGTGCCTTAGGCAATCAGCCCCAGCATTTT,CSALGNQPQHF,NA,NA,TRBJ1-5,TRBV20-1
TGTGCCAGCAGTTTACTGACAGGGGAGGGGGCCTACGAGCAGTACTTC,CASSLLTGEGAYEQYF,NA,NA,TRBJ2-7,TRBV27
TGTGCCAGCAGCGTAGACGGTACAACTAATGAAAAACTGTTTTTT,CASSVDGTTNEKLFF,NA,NA,TRBJ1-4,TRBV9
TGTGCCAGCAGTGAACGGGAGGCCCTTGCCAAAAACATTCAGTACTTC,CASSEREALAKNIQYF,NA,TRBD2,TRBJ2-4,TRBV2
TGTGCCAGTAGTACTTCCGGGACTAGGGACACAGATACGCAGTATTTT,CASSTSGTRDTDTQYF,NA,TRBD2,TRBJ2-3,TRBV19
TGTGCCAGTAGTATAATTGGGCAGACCCAGTACTTC,CASSIIGQTQYF,NA,NA,TRBJ2-5,TRBV19
TGTGCCAGCAGACAGGGGATGAACACTGAAGCTTTCTTT,CASRQGMNTEAFF,few,TRBD1,TRBJ1-1,TRBV6-6
TGTGCCAGCAGTCCGACAGGGGGGCCTAACATTCAGTACTTC,CASSPTGGPNIQYF,once,TRBD1,TRBJ2-4,TRBV27
TGTGCCAGCAGCCTACTAGCGGGAGTGGGGAATGAGCAGTTCTTC,CASSLLAGVGNEQFF,NA,TRBD2,TRBJ2-1,TRBV6-6
TGTGCCAGCTCACCACCGGCGCGCCAGGCGATCACCGGGGAGCTGTTTTTT,CASSPPARQAITGELFF,NA,NA,TRBJ2-2,TRBV18